The 12 T cell receptor beta chains in this list originate from one sample, sequenced in a study of post-analysis software for immune sequencing data. Broader study findings: In patients, five or six TRBV segments were more frequent than in controls, with TRBV5-6, TRBV5-1 and TRBV20-1 among them.

Every TCR beta cDNA library bore unique molecular identifiers. In TCRdb, the PCR reads were re-called with MiXCR into one record per CDR3 protein. The sample gives under 900,000 distinct CDR3 sequences, under 70% of which show up once; around 4.5% is in the top ten. Their specific antigens are unknown. The specimen sequenced was blood. The source is a girl between 5 and 17 years old with multiple sclerosis.

The table lists this clonotype with a few counts. This chain joins TRBV6-5 and TRBJ2-3, with TRBD2 identical over 7 bases. The trim removed 4 bases at V and 4 bases at J, leaving 5 bases unmatched. The CDR3 is made up of 14 amino acids. Germline V gene lookup returns CDR1 MNHEY and CDR2 SVGAGI. CDR3 sequence: CASSFGLVADTQYF. In DNA form, the CDR3 reads TGTGCCAGCAGTTTTGGACTAGTAGCAGATACGCAGTATTTT.

This chain links TRBV29-1 with TRBJ1-1; possible D gene TRBD1, 5 bases. The ends were cut back, 2 bases at V and 3 bases at J, with 13 bases in the middle. This CDR3 contains 14 residues. Germline V gene sequence: CDR1 SQVTM, CDR2 ANQGSEA. The CDR3, as DNA: TGCAGCGTTGAATATTTCAGGGCGGACACTGAAGCTTTCTTT. Residues: CSVEYFRADTEAFF.

This sequence joins TRBV10-3 and TRBJ1-2, with 8 bases aligning to TRBD1. The CDR3 length is 14 residues. Germline assignment: CDR1 ENHRY and CDR2 SYGVKD. The trim removed 2 bases at V and 6 bases at J, leaving 5 bases unmatched. The CDR3 DNA reads as TGTGCCATCAGTGAGAGACAGGGGTCTGATGGCTACACCTTC. Protein sequence: CAISERQGSDGYTF.

The chain recombines TRBV5-1 with TRBJ2-3; the match to TRBD2 covers 7 bases. The CDR3 loop spans 17 amino acids. CDR1 is SGHRS and CDR2 is YFSETQ in the germline V gene. Germline trimming cut 4 bases from V and 2 bases from J; bases unmatched to any gene: 13. Here the CDR3 reads CASSLAWGGTYTDTQYF. The CDR3 nucleotides read TGCGCCAGCAGCCTCGCTTGGGGAGGGACCTACACAGATACGCAGTATTTT.

This chain connects TRBV12-3 or TRBV12-4 to TRBJ2-6, with no clear D. The CDR3 length is 15 residues. Trimming stripped 3 bases from V and 0 bases from J, with 6 bases between. For the CDR3, the DNA is TGTGCCAGCAGTTTTGCCCCCTCTGGGGCCAACGTCCTGACTTTC. This sequence encodes CASSFAPSGANVLTF.

The chain is built from TRBV20-1 and TRBJ2-1, with D unclear. Germline CDR1 and CDR2: DFQATT and SNEGSKA (reference sequence). The CDR3 is 16 residues long. Trimming took 3 bases from V and 2 from J, leaving 17 bases between them. CDR3 amino acids: CSARVLLGLAYNEQFF. The CDR3, as DNA: TGCAGTGCTAGGGTGTTGTTGGGTCTTGCCTACAATGAGCAGTTCTTC.

The V gene is TRBV28, the J gene TRBJ2-7; TRBD1 might be the D (6 bases). Trimming pared 3 bases from V and 7 bases from J, leaving 13 bases between. The CDR3 has 13 amino acids. The germline V gene has CDR1 MDHEN and CDR2 SYDVKM. CDR3 sequence reads: CASSFVRGWEQYF. DNA for the CDR3: TGTGCCAGCAGTTTCGTCAGGGGCTGGGAGCAGTACTTC.

The chain links TRBV20-1 to TRBJ2-1; possibly TRBD2 for D (6 bases). V lost 0 bases and J 5 bases, leaving 20 bases between the germline ends. The germline CDR1 and CDR2 sequences are DFQATT and SNEGSKA (reference sequence). The CDR3 has 17 amino acids. CDR3 DNA sequence: TGCAGTGCTAGAGATGGGAGGCCCAGAGGGCACAACAATGAGCAGTTCTTC. Protein sequence: CSARDGRPRGHNNEQFF.

V usage is TRBV6-5 and J usage is TRBJ2-7, with D possibly TRBD2 on 5 matching bases. CDR1 MNHEY and CDR2 SVGAGI come from the germline V gene. This CDR3 spans 13 amino acids. Trimming took 6 bases from V and 2 from J, leaving 11 bases between them. The CDR3 reads CASSKTGAYEQYF. The CDR3 DNA reads as TGTGCCAGCAGCAAAACCGGGGCCTACGAGCAGTACTTC.

V gene TRBV20-1 combines with J gene TRBJ2-3; TRBD2 aligns across 8 bases. The length of the CDR3 is 13 residues. Unmatched junction bases numbered 5, after V lost 4 bases and J lost 5 bases. Germline V lookup: CDR1 DFQATT, CDR2 SNEGSKA (reference sequence). The CDR3 DNA is TGCAGTGCTACCCGGGGGGGGGAAGATACGCAGTATTTT. Protein product: CSATRGGEDTQYF.

The chain carries TRBV6-5 and TRBJ2-5; 10 bases map to TRBD1. Losses at the gene ends were 2 bases for V and 5 bases for J; bases not matched to a gene: 5. The CDR3 covers 15 residues. CDR1 MNHEY and CDR2 SVGAGI come from the germline V gene. The CDR3 loop reads CASSYLDRGRETQYF. Written as DNA, the CDR3 is TGTGCCAGCAGTTACCTAGACAGGGGGCGGGAGACCCAGTACTTC.

J is TRBJ1-1 and V is TRBV29-1, with D hard to call. Per germline, CDR1 SQVTM and CDR2 ANQGSEA. Trimming took off 0 bases at V and 1 base at J, with 9 bases between the two ends. The CDR3 totals 14 residues. The CDR3: CSVEDPARNTEAFF. The CDR3 DNA reads TGCAGCGTTGAAGATCCGGCAAGGAACACTGAAGCTTTCTTT.